This T cell receptor beta chain was recovered during a study of OX40 agonist ivuxolimab in advanced cancers. For context, the study as a whole: Ivuxolimab was an agonistic, fully human IgG2 monoclonal antibody directed against OX40 (CD134), a costimulatory receptor. Intravenous ivuxolimab was administered to patients every 2 weeks at six dose levels: 0.01, 0.1, 0.3, 1.5, 3 and 10 mg/kg. Of the roughly 51 patients in dose escalation, about 20 had hepatocellular carcinoma, roughly 15 had melanoma, 9 had renal cell carcinoma and 9 had head and neck cancer. Peripheral TCRbeta sequencing aimed to test whether ivuxolimab altered TCR sequence diversity and caused clonal T-cell expansion. In the dose-escalation cohort, roughly four fifths of patients were male, and the mean age was approximately 64 years, with a range of 23 to 79. Prior anti-PD-1, anti-PD-L1 or anti-CTLA-4 therapy was permitted, and 30% to 45% of dose-escalation patients had received checkpoint inhibitors. Three dose-escalation patients achieved partial responses, one with hepatocellular carcinoma and two with cutaneous melanoma. The paper describes the monotherapy dose-escalation part (N = 52 patients) of the phase I trial of ivuxolimab.

Overall study results and their limits: Low levels of normalized T-cell clonal expansion were also seen in some patients who did not respond. In partial responders in the 0.1-3.0 mg/kg groups, normalized peripheral clonal expansion was found to be among the lowest, especially among CD8+ T cells. After ivuxolimab, expanded clones were on average more numerous among CD8+ T cells than among CD4+ T cells. Antigen specificity was not determined for the clonally expanded peripheral T cells. Clonal expansion of both CD4+ and CD8+ blood T cells was observed from baseline to week 6 at doses 0.1 to 3.0 mg/kg.

Cut back by 3 bases and 5 bases, the V and J ends lie 11 bases apart. Via the germline V gene (reference sequence), CDR1 is LNHDA and CDR2 SQIVND. Counted from cysteine to phenylalanine, this CDR3 has 14 amino acids. Only CDR3 DNA is held: 42 bases, read in frame from base 1. Patients with autoimmune disease history or receiving systemic immunosuppression were excluded from the trial. In every dose cohort, peripheral blood was drawn for TCR sequencing at baseline, cycle 4 day 1, and cycle 7 day 1. The samples were drawn from a first-in-human, open-label, multicenter phase I dose-escalation trial of ivuxolimab. Adults with locally advanced or metastatic melanoma, renal cell, hepatocellular, or head and neck squamous cell carcinoma were enrolled in the trial. Before TCR sequencing, CD4+ T cells and CD8+ T cells were sorted from peripheral blood as separate populations. Notes on this clone: Its recognized antigen is unknown. No base quality values were provided; no much bigger clone lies one nucleotide off.

Genomic DNA was extracted from sorted cells for sequencing of the TCRbeta CDR3 region. TCRbeta CDR3 regions were sequenced using the immunoSEQ Assay. TCRdb limited this immuneACCESS table to in-frame rearrangements with V and J called. A share of clones is missing; checked studies link under half to unresolved V genes, and the rest is unexplained. The sample data list tens of thousands of clones, and 70% to 90% of these were observed just once. Together, the top ten hold over 2.5% of the sample. The receptor's source is an adult with an advanced solid tumor such as melanoma, head and neck, liver or kidney cancer. The source was CD4+ or CD8+ T cells sorted from blood, collected in a trial of the OX40 agonist ivuxolimab. In this chain, TRBV19 is recombined with TRBJ2-1; the D gene is possibly TRBD2, with 6 bases matching. The DNA sequence follows: TGTGCCAGTAGTATCGCTAGCGCAAACAATGAGCAGTTCTTC. Its protein is CASSIASANNEQFF.